This TCR beta chain was sequenced during a study of T cell responses to AZD1222 COVID-19 vaccine. Study-wide findings and caveats: After two AZD1222 doses, spike-specific TCR breadth and depth rose versus day 0. At study baseline, merely about 6 AZD1222 recipients were seropositive.

In the case of this clone: The antigen remains undetermined.

Germline values: CDR1 SGHTA, CDR2 FQGTGA. This CDR3 spans 15 amino acids. Deletions cut 2 bases from V and 0 bases from J, with 5 bases between. Generated by immunoSEQ multiplex PCR, the TCRdb table keeps only in-frame clones and is missing some. The table has about 200,000 clones, almost 90% seen once. The sequences come from peripheral blood, collected on day 0 of AZD1222 vaccination. The receptor was isolated from an adult in good health. This chain uses TRBV7-3 with TRBJ1-6; unclear D gene. For the CDR3, the DNA is TGTGCCAGCAGCTTACAGAGCTCCTATAATTCACCCCTCCACTTT. Its protein is CASSLQSSYNSPLHF.